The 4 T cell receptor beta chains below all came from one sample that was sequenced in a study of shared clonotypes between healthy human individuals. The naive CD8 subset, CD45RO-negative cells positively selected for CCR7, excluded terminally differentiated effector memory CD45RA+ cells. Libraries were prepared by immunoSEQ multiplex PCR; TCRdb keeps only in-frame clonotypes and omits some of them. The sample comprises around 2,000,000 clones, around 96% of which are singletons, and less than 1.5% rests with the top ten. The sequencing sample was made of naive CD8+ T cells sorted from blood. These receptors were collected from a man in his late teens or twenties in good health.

The CDR3 loop reads CASSIEGTGTLNQPQHF. The CDR3 DNA reads as TGTGCCAGTAGTATAGAAGGGACAGGGACCCTCAATCAGCCCCAGCATTTT. This sequence joins TRBV19 and TRBJ1-5; TRBD1 matches 9 bases. Trimming took 0 bases from V and 3 from J; bases not matched to a gene: 6. The CDR3 totals 17 residues. Germline V gene data show CDR1 as LNHDA and CDR2 as SQIVND (reference sequence).

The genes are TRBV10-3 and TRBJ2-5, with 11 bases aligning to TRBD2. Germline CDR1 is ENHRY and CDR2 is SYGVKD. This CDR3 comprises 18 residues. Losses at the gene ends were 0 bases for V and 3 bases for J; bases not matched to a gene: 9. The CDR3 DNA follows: TGTGCCATCAGTGAGTCTCGGACTAGCGGGCGGAGGGAAGAGACCCAGTACTTC. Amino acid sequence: CAISESRTSGRREETQYF.

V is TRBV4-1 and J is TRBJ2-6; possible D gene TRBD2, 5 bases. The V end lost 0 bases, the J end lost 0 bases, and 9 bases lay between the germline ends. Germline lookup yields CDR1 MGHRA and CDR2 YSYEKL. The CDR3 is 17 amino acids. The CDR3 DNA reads TGCGCCAGCAGCCAAGAAGGACTGATCTCTGGGGCCAACGTCCTGACTTTC. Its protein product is CASSQEGLISGANVLTF.

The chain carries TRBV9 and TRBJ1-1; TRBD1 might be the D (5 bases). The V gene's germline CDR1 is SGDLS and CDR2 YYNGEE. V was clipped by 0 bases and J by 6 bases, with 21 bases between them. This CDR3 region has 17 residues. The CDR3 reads CASSVALQGIDLPEAFF. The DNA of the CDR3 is TGTGCCAGCAGCGTAGCCCTCCAGGGAATCGATCTCCCTGAAGCTTTCTTT.